This entry concerns a single T cell receptor (beta chain). Its specificity is not known. Single viable CD3+CD4+CD8-CD45RO+ cells were sorted as the memory CD4+ T cells. Serum IgG to CMV pp150, pp28, p38 and p52 defined serostatus. The sample originates from a study of memory CD4+ T cells and cytomegalovirus serostatus. About the study: This sample comes from healthy Belgian adults, about nine CMV seropositive, about 23 seronegative.

General observations from the study: The CMV-associated TCR signature appears largely within the CD4+ memory repertoire. Of approximately 160 reported CMV TCRbeta sequences, roughly 70 were found in memory CD4+ repertoires.

Some clones are missing from TCRdb's copy, which holds only in-frame ones; the method was immunoSEQ multiplex PCR. The sample has about 58,000 clones; approximately 81% are singletons. The V gene's germline CDR1 is MGHRA and CDR2 YSYEKL. V dropped 4 bases and J dropped 3; count of bases not matched to a gene: 1. CDR3 length: 15 amino acids. Sequenced material: memory CD4+ T cells from blood. The chain joins TRBV4-1 to TRBJ2-1; TRBD2 aligns across 12 bases. This receptor was taken from an adult in good health and CMV-seronegative. Some clones in this sample may be carry-over from other donors' samples. This CDR3 is CASSLLAGGYNEQFF. For the CDR3, the DNA is TGCGCCAGCAGCCTACTAGCGGGAGGCTACAATGAGCAGTTCTTC.